This T cell receptor (beta chain) was captured in a study of CD8 T cells in Susac syndrome. RNA totalling about 0.45 to 1 ug underwent reverse transcription with random hexamers. With immunoSEQ multiplex PCR, TCR beta CDR3 was amplified across 54 Vbeta and 13 Jbeta. TCRdb reprocessed the immunoSEQ multiplex PCR reads with MiXCR, giving one entry per CDR3 protein. The data show about 210,000 distinct CDR3 sequences, with about 95% seen just once and 0.085% to 0.095% held by the top ten. Germline-derived CDR1 and CDR2 are MDHEN and SYDVKM. Trimming took 6 bases from V and 8 from J; bases not matched to a gene: 5. The CDR3 consists of 12 residues. On this clonotype itself: Its antigen is not known.

Overall study results and limits: The number of individuals included in the study's TCR sequencing and HLA analysis was acknowledged as relatively small.

TEMRA cells underwent FACS enrichment and CD8+ and CD4+ T cells underwent negative isolation. Sequencing used CD4+ T cells from PBMCs. This receptor was identified in a human donor with multiple sclerosis. The V call is TRBV28, the J call TRBJ1-2, with 8 bases fitting TRBD1. The DNA for the CDR3 is TGTGCCAGCAGCGGACAGGGATTGGGCTACACCTTC. Encoded protein: CASSGQGLGYTF.